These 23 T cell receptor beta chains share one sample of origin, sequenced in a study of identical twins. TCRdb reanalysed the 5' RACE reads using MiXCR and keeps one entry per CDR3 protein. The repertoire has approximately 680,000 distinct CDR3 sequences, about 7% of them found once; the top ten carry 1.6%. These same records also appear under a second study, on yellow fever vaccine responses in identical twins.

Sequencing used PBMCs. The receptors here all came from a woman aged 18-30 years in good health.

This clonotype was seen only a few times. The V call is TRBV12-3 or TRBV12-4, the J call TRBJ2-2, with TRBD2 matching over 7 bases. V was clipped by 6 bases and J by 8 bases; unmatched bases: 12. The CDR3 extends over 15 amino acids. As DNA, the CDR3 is TGTGCCAGCAGCTCGGGACTATCCCGTATAGGGGAGCTGTTTTTT. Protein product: CASSSGLSRIGELFF.

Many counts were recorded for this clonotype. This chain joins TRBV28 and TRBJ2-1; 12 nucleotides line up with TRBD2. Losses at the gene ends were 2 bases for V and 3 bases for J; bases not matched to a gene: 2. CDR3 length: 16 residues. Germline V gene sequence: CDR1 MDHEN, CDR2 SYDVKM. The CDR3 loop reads CASSLASGGDYNEQFF. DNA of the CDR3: TGTGCCAGCAGTTTAGCTAGCGGGGGGGACTACAATGAGCAGTTCTTC.

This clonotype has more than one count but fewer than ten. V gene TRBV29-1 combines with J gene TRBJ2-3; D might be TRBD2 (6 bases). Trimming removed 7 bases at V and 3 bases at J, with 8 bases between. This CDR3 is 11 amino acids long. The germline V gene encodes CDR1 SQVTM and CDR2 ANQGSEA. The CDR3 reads CSAAGTDTQYF. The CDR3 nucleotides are TGCAGCGCCGCGGGGACAGATACGCAGTATTTT.

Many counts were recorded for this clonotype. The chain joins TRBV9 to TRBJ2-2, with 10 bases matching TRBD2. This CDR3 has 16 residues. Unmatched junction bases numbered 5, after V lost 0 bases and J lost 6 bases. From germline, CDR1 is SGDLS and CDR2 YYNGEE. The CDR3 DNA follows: TGTGCCAGCAGCGTAGCTGGGCTAGCGGGGGCCGGGGAGCTGTTTTTT. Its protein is CASSVAGLAGAGELFF.

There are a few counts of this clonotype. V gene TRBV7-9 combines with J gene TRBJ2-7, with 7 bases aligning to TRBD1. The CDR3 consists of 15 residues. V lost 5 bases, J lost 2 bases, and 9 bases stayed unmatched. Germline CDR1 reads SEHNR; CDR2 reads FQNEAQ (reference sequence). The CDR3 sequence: CASSPDLGQTYEQYV. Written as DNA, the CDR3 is TGTGCCAGCAGCCCAGACTTGGGACAGACCTACGAGCAGTACGTC.

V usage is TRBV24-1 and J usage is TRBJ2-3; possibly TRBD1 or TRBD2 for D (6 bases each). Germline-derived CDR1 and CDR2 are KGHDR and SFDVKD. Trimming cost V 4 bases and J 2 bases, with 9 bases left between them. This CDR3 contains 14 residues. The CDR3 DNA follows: TGTGCCACCAGTGAACCGGGGGCCACAGATACGCAGTATTTT. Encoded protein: CATSEPGATDTQYF.

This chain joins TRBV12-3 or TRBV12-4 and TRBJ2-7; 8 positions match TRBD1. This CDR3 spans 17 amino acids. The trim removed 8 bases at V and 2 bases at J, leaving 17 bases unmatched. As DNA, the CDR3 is TGTGCCAGCCGTGCAGGGGGCCCCGGAGGGGTAACCTACGAGCAGTACTTC. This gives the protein CASRAGGPGGVTYEQYF.

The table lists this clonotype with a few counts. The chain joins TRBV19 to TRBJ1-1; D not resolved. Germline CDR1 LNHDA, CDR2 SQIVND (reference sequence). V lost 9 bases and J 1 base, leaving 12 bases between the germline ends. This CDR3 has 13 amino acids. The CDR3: CASLKRPNTEAFF. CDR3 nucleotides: TGTGCCAGCTTGAAGAGGCCGAACACTGAAGCTTTCTTT. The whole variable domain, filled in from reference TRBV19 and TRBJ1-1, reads DGGITQSPKYLFRKEGQNVTLSCEQNLNHDAMYWYRQDPGQGLRLIYYSQIVNDFQKGDIAEGYSVSREKKESFPLTVTSAQKNPTAFYLCASLKRPNTEAFFGQGTRLTVV.

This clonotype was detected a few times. For the CDR3, the DNA is TGCAGTGCTAGGGGTATTAGCACAGATACGCAGTATTTT. Protein: CSARGISTDTQYF. This chain connects TRBV20-1 to TRBJ2-3; no firm D call. The CDR3 has 13 residues. Trimming took 3 bases from V and 0 from J, leaving 7 bases between them. Germline-derived CDR1 and CDR2 are DFQATT and SNEGSKA (reference sequence).

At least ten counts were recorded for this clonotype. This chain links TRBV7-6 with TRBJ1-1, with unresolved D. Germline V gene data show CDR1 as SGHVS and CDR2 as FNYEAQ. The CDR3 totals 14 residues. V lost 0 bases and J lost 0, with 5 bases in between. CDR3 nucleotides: TGTGCCAGCAGCTTAGCAATCATGAACACTGAAGCTTTCTTT. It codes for CASSLAIMNTEAFF. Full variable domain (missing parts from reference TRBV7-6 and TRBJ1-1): GAGVSQSPRYKVTKRGQDVALRCDPISGHVSLYWYRQALGQGPEFLTYFNYEAQQDKSGLPNDRFSAERPEGSISTLTIQRTEQRDSAMYRCASSLAIMNTEAFFGQGTRLTVV.

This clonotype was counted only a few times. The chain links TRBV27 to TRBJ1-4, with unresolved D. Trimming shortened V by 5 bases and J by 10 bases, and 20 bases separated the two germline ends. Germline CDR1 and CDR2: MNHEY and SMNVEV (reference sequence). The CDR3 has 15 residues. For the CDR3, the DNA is TGTGCCAGCAGTCCCATTGACGGGTTTTTGGGAAAACTGTTTTTT. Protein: CASSPIDGFLGKLFF.

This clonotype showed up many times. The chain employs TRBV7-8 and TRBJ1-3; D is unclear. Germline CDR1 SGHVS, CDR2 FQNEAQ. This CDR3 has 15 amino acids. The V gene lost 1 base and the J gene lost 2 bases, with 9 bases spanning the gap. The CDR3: CASSLETRPGNTIYF. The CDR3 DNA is TGTGCCAGCAGCTTAGAAACACGCCCTGGAAACACCATATATTTT.

CDR3 amino acids: CASSMTSGGGRMKEQFF. The CDR3 DNA sequence: TGTGCCAGCAGTATGACTAGCGGGGGGGGACGAATGAAGGAGCAGTTCTTC. The chain employs TRBV12-3 or TRBV12-4 and TRBJ2-1; the match to TRBD2 covers 14 bases. This CDR3 region has 17 residues. V lost 5 bases, J lost 10 bases, and 13 bases stayed unmatched.

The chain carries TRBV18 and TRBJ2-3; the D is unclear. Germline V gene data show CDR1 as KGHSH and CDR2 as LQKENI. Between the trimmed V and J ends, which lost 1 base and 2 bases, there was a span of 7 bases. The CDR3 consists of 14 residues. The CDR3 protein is CASSPRPYTDTQYF. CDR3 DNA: TGTGCCAGCTCACCACGGCCCTACACAGATACGCAGTATTTT. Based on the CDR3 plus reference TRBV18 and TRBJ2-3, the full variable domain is NAGVMQNPRHLVRRRGQEARLRCSPMKGHSHVYWYRQLPEEGLKFMVYLQKENIIDESGMPKERFSAEFPKEGPSILRIQQVVRGDSAAYFCASSPRPYTDTQYFGPGTRLTVL.

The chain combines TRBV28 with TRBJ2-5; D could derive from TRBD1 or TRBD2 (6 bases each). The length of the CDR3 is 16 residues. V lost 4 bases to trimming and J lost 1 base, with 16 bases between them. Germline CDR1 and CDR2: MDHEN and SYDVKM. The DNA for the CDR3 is TGTGCCAGCAGTTCTGGGGGGCTAGCGACCCAAGAGACCCAGTACTTC. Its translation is CASSSGGLATQETQYF.

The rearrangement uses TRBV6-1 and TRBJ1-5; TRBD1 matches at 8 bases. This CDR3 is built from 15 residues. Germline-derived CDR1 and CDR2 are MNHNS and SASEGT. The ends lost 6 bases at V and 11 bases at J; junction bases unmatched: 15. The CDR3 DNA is TGTGCCAGCAGCCCGTGGACAGGGCAACCAGATTCCCAGCATTTT. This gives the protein CASSPWTGQPDSQHF.

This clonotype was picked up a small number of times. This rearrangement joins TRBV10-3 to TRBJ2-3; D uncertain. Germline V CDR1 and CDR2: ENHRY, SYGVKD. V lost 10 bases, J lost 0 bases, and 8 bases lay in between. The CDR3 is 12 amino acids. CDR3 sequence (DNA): TGTGCCACTGCCGGGAGCACAGATACGCAGTATTTT. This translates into CATAGSTDTQYF.

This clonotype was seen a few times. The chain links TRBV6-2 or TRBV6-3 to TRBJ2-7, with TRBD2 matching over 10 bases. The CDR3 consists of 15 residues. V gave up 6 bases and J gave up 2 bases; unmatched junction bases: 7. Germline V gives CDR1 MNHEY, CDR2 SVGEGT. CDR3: CASSREAGGAYEQYF. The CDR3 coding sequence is TGTGCCAGCAGCCGAGAAGCGGGAGGGGCCTACGAGCAGTACTTC.

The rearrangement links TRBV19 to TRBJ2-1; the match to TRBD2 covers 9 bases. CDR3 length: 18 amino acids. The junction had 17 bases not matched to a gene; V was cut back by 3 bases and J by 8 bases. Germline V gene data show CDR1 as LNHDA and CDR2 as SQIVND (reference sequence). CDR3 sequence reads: CASSISAGSSGRRDEQFF. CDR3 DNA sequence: TGTGCCAGTAGTATTTCTGCAGGGAGTAGCGGGAGACGCGATGAGCAGTTCTTC.

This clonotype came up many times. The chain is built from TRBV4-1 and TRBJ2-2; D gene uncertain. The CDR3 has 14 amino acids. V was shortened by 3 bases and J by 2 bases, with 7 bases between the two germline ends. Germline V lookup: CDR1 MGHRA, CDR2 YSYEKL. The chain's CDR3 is CASSQLGNTGELFF. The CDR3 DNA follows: TGCGCCAGCAGCCAGTTAGGAAACACCGGGGAGCTGTTTTTT.

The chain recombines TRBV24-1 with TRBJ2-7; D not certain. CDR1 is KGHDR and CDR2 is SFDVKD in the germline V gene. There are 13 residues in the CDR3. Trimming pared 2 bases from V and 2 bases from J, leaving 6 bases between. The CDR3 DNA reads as TGTGCCACCAGTGATTCAGTAGCCTACGAGCAGTACGTC. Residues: CATSDSVAYEQYV.

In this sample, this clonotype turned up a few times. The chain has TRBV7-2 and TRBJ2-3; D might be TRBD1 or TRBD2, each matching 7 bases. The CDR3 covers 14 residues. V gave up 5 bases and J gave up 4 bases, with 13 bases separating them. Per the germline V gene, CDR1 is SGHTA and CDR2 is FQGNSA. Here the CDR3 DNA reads TGTGCCAGCAGCCAGGGGGGGATACCAGATACGCAGTATTTT. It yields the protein CASSQGGIPDTQYF.

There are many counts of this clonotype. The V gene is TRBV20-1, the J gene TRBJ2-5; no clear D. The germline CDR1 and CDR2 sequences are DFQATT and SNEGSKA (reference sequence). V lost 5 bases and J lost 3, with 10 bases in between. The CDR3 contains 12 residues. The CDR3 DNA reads TGCAGTGCTGGGTGGACGGAAGAGACCCAGTACTTC. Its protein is CSAGWTEETQYF.